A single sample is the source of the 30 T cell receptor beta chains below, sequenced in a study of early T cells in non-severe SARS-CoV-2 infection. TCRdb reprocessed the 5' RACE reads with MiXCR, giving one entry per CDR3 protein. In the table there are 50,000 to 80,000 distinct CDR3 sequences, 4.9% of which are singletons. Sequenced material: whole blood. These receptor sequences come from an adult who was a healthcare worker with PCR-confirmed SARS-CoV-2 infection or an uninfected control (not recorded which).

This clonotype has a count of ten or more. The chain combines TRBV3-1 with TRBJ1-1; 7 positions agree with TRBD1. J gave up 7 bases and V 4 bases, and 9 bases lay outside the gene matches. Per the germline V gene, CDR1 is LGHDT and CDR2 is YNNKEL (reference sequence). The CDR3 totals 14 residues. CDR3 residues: CASSPRQGRGEAFF. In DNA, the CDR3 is TGTGCCAGCAGCCCTCGACAGGGTCGGGGTGAAGCTTTCTTT.

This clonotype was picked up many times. The chain's CDR3 is CASSPQRDRVTEAFF. Written as DNA, the CDR3 is TGTGCCAGCTCACCACAGCGGGACAGGGTCACTGAAGCTTTCTTT. This chain links TRBV18 with TRBJ1-1, with 9 bases matching TRBD1. The CDR3 contains 15 residues. Germline loops: CDR1 KGHSH, CDR2 LQKENI. V shed 1 base and J 4 bases; nucleotides not matched to a gene: 4.

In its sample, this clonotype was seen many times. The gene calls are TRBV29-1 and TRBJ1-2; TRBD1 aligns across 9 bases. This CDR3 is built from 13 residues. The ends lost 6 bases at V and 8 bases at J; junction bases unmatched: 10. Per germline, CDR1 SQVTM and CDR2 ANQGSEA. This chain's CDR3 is CSVEPGQGNGYTF. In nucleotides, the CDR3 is TGCAGCGTGGAGCCGGGACAGGGTAACGGCTACACCTTC. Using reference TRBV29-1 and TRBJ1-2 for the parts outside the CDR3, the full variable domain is SAVISQKPSRDICQRGTSLTIQCQVDSQVTMMFWYRQQPGQSLTLIATANQGSEATYESGFVIDKFPISRPNLTFSTLTVSNMSPEDSSIYLCSVEPGQGNGYTFGSGTRLTVV.

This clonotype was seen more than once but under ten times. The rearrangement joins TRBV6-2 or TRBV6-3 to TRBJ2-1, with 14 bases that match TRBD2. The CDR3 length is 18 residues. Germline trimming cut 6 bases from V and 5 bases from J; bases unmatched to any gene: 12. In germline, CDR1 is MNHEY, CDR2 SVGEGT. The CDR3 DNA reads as TGTGCCAGCAGCCCCGGGACTAGCGGGAGTTTCCCTAACAATGAGCAGTTCTTC. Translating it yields CASSPGTSGSFPNNEQFF.

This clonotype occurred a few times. CDR3 in DNA: TGCAGTGCTAGAGATGCGGCAGGGGGGAACTATGGCTACACCTTC. As protein: CSARDAAGGNYGYTF. The chain carries TRBV20-1 and TRBJ1-2; 7 nucleotides agree with TRBD1. CDR3 length equals 15 residues. CDR1 DFQATT and CDR2 SNEGSKA come from the germline V gene (reference sequence). Trimming at V came to 0 bases and at J to 2 bases, leaving 6 bases not matched to a gene.

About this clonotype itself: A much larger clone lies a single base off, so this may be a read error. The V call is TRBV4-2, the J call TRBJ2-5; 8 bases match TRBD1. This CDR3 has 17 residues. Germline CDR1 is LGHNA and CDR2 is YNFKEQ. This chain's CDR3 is CASTQDFVGQGQETQYF. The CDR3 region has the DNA TGTGCCAGCACCCAAGATTTCGTCGGACAGGGCCAAGAGACCCAGTACTTC.

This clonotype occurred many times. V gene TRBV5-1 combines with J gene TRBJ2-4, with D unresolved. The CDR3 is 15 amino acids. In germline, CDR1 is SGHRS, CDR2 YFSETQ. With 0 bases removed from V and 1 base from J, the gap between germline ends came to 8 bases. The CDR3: CASSLEVAAKNIQYF. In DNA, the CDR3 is TGCGCCAGCAGCTTGGAAGTTGCCGCCAAAAACATTCAGTACTTC.

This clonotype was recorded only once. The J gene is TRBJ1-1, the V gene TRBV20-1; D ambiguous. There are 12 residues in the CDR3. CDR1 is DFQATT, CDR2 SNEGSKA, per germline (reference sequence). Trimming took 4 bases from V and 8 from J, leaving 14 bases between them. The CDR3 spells CSATRGNLEAFF. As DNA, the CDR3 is TGCAGTGCTACAAGAGGCAACTTAGAAGCTTTCTTT.

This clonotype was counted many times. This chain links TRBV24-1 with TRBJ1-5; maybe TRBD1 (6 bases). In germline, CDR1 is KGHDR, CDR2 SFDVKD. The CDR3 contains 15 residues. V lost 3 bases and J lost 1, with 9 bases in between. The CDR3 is CATSDTGRSNQPQHF. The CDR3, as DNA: TGTGCCACCAGTGATACAGGGAGAAGCAATCAGCCCCAGCATTTT.

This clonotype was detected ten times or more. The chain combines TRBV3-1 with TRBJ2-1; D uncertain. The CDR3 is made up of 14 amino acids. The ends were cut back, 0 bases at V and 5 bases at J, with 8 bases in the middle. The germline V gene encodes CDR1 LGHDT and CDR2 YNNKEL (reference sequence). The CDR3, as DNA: TGTGCCAGCAGCCAAGAAATAGAGCACAATGAGCAGTTCTTC. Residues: CASSQEIEHNEQFF.

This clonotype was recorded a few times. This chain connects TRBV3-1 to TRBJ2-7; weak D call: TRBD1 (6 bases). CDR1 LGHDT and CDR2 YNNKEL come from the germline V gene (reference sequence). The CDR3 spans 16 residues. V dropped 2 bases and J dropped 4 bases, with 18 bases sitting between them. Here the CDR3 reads CASSQFSNGGLYEQYF. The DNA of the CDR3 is TGTGCCAGCAGCCAATTTAGTAATGGGGGCCTTTACGAGCAGTACTTC.

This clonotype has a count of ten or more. CDR3 in DNA: TGTGCCAGCAGCCCCATTGCTGAGACAGCCAACACCGGGGAGCTGTTTTTT. Protein product: CASSPIAETANTGELFF. The rearrangement uses TRBV7-9 and TRBJ2-2, with a tentative D call TRBD1 (5 bases). V lost 5 bases and J lost 2, with 18 bases in between. Germline CDR1 and CDR2: SEHNR and FQNEAQ (reference sequence). The length of the CDR3 is 17 residues. Full variable domain (missing parts from reference TRBV7-9 and TRBJ2-2): DTGVSQNPRHKITKRGQNVTFRCDPISEHNRLYWYRQTLGQGPEFLTYFQNEAQLEKSRLLSDRFSAERPKGSFSTLEIQRTEQGDSAMYLCASSPIAETANTGELFFGEGSRLTVL.

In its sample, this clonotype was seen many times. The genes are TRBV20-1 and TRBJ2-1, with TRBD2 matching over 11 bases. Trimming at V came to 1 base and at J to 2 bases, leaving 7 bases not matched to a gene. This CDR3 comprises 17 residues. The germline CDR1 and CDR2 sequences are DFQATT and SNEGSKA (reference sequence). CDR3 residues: CSARAPLAGGAYNEQFF. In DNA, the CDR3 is TGCAGTGCTAGAGCTCCCTTAGCGGGAGGGGCCTACAATGAGCAGTTCTTC.

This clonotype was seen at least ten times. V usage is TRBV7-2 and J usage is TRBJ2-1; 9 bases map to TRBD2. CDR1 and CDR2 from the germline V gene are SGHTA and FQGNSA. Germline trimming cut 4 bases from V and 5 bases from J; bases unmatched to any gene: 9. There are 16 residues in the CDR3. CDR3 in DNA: TGTGCCAGCAGCTCCTCGAGGGTAGCGGGAGACAATGAGCAGTTCTTC. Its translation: CASSSSRVAGDNEQFF.

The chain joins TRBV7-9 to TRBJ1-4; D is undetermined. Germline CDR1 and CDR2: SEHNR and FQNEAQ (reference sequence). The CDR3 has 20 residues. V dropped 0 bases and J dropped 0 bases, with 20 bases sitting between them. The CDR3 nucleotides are TGTGCCAGCAGCTTAGCAGGACCTCGCCCCTTTCAAACAACTAATGAAAAACTGTTTTTT. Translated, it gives CASSLAGPRPFQTTNEKLFF.

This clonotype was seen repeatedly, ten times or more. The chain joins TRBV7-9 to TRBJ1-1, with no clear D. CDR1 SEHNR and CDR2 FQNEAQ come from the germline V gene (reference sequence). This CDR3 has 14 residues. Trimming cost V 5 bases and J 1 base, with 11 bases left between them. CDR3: CASSLPFQNTEAFF. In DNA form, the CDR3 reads TGTGCCAGCAGCCTCCCGTTCCAGAACACTGAAGCTTTCTTT.

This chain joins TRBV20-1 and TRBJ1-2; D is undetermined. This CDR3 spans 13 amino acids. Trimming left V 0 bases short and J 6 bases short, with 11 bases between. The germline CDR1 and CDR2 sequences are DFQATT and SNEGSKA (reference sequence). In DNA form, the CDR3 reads TGCAGTGCTAGAGATTTAGGGTTCCATGGCTACACCTTC. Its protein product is CSARDLGFHGYTF.

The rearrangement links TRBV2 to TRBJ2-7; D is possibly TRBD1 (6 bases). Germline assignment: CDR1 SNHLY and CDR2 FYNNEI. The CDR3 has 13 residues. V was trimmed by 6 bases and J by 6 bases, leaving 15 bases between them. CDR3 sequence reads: CASSPGQSREQYF. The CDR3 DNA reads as TGTGCCAGCAGCCCGGGACAAAGTCGCGAGCAGTACTTC.

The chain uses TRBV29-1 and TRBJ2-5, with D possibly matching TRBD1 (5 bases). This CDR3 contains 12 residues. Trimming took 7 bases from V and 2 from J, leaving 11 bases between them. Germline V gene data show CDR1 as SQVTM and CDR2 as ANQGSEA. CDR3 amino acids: CSALDNQETQYF. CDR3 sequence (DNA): TGCAGCGCACTGGACAATCAAGAGACCCAGTACTTC.

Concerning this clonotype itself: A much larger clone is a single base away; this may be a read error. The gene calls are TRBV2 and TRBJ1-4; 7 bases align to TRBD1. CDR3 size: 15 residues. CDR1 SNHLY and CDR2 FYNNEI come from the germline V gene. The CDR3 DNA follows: TGTGCCAGAAGTGGGCTACGGGACAGAAATGAAAAACTGTTTTTT. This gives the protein CARSGLRDRNEKLFF.

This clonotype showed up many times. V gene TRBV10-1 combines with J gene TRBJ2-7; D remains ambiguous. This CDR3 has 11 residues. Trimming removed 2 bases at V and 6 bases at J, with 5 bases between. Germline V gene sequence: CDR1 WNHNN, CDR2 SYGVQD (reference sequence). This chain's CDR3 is CASSEASEQYF. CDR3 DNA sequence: TGCGCCAGCAGTGAGGCCTCCGAGCAGTACTTC.

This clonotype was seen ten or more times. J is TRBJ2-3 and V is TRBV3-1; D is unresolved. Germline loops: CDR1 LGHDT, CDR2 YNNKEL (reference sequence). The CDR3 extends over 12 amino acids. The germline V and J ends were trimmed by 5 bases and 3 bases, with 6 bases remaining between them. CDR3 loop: CASSEFTDTQYF. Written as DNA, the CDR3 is TGTGCCAGCAGCGAATTTACAGATACGCAGTATTTT.

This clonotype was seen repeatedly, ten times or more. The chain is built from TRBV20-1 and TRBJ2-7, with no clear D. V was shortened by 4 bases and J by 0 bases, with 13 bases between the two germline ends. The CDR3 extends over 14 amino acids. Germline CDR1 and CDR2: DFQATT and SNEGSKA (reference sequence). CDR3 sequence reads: CSAIGPGLSYEQYF. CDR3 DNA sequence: TGCAGTGCTATTGGGCCCGGTCTCTCCTACGAGCAGTACTTC.

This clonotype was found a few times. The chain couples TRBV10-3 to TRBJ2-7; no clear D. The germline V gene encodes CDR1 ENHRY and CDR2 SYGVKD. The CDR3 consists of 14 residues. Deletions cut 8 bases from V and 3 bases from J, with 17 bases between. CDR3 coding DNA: TGTGCCATCGGTCCCGGCAGCTCCCTCTACGAGCAGTACTTC. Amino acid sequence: CAIGPGSSLYEQYF.

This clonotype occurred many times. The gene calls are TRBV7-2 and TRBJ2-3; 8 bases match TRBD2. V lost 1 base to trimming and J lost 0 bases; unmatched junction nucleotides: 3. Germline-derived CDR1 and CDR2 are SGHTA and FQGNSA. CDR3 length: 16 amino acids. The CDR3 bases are TGTGCCAGCAGCTTAGATGCTAGCGGGAGCACAGATACGCAGTATTTT. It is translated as CASSLDASGSTDTQYF.

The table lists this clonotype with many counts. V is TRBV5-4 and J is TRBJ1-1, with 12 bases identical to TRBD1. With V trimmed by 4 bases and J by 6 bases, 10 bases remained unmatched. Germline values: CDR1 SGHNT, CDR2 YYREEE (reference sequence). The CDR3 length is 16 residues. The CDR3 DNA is TGTGCCAGCAGCGGACGGGACAGGGGGCTTGTGCCTGAAGCTTTCTTT. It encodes CASSGRDRGLVPEAFF.

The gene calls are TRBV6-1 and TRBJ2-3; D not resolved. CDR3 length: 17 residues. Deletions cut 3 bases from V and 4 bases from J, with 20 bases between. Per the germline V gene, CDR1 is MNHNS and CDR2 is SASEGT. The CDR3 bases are TGTGCCAGCAGTGATACCGTGGCCCCATCTCCCTCAGATACGCAGTATTTT. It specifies CASSDTVAPSPSDTQYF.

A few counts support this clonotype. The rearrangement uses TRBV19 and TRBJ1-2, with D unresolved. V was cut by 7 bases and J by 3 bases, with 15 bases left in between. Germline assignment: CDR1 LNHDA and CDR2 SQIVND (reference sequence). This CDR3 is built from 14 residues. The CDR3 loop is CASNPGGGYYGYTF. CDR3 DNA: TGTGCCAGTAATCCAGGAGGCGGGTACTATGGCTACACCTTC.

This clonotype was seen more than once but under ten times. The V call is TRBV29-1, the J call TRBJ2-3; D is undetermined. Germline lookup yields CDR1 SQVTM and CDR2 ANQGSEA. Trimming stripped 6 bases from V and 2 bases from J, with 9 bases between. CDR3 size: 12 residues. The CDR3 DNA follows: TGCAGCGTCGAAAAGGACACAGATACGCAGTATTTT. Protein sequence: CSVEKDTDTQYF.

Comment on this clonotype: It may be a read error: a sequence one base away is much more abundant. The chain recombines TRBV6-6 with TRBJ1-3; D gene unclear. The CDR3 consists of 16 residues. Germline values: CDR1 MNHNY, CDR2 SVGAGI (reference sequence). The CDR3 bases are TGTGCCAGCAGATACTCGTCGTATGATGGTGGAAACACCATATATTTT. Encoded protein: CASRYSSYDGGNTIYF.